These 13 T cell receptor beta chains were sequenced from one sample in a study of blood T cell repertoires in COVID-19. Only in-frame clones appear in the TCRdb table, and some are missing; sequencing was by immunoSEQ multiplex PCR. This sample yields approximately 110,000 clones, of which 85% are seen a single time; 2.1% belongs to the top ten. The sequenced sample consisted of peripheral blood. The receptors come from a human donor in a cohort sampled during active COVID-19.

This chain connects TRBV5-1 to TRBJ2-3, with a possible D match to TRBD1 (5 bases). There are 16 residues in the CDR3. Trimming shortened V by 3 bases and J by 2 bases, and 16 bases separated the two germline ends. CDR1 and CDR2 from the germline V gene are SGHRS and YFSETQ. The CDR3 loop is CASSSVKQVPTDTQYF. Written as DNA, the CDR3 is TGCGCCAGCAGCTCCGTAAAACAGGTACCCACAGATACGCAGTATTTT.

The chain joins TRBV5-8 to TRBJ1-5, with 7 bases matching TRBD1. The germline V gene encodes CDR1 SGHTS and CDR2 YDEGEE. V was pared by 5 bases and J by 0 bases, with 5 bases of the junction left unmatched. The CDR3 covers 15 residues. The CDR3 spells CASSTGQYSNQPQHF. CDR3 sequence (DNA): TGTGCCAGCAGTACGGGACAGTATAGCAATCAGCCCCAGCATTTT.

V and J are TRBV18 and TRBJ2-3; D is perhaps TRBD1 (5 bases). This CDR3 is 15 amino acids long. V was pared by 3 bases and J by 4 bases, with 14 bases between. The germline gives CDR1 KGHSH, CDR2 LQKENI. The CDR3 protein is CASSPTASGSDTQYF. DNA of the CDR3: TGTGCCAGCTCACCGACAGCGAGTGGGTCAGATACGCAGTATTTT.

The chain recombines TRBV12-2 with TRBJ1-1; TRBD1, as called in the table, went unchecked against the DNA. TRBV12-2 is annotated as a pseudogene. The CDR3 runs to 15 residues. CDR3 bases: TGTGCAAGTCGCTTGTCATGGCCCTCAGGGACTGAAGCTTTCTTT. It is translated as CASRLSWPSGTEAFF.

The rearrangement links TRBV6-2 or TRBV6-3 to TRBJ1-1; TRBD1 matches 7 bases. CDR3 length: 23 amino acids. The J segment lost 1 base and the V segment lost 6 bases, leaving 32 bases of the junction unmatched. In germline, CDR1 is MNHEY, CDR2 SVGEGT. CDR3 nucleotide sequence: TGTGCCAGCAGCCGACAGGGTGGGGGCCCCATCACCGGTCCGGTACAGAAGAACACTGAAGCTTTCTTT. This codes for CASSRQGGGPITGPVQKNTEAFF.

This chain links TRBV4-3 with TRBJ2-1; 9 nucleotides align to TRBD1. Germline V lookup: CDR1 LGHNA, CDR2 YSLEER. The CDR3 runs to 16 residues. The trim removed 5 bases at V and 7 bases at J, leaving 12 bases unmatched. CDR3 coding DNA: TGCGCCAGCAGCTACTATGGGGGACAGGGCATAAATGAGCAGTTCTTC. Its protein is CASSYYGGQGINEQFF.

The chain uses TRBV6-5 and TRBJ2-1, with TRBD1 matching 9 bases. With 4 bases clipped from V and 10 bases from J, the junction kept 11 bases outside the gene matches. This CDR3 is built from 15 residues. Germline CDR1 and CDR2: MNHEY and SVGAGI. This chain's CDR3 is CASSSGTGKASEQFF. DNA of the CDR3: TGTGCCAGCAGTTCGGGGACAGGGAAAGCATCCGAGCAGTTCTTC.

The CDR3 protein is CASTTGSISNQPQHF. The CDR3 coding sequence is TGTGCCAGTACTACAGGGTCGATAAGCAATCAGCCCCAGCATTTT. The chain joins TRBV19 to TRBJ1-5; a possible D gene is TRBD1 (6 bases). Germline V CDR1 and CDR2: LNHDA, SQIVND (reference sequence). There are 15 residues in the CDR3. V was pared by 7 bases and J by 1 base, with 14 bases between.

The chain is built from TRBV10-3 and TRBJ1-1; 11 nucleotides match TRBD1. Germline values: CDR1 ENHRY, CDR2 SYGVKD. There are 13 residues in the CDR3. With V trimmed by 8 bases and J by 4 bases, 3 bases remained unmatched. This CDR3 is CAISGTGGTEAFF. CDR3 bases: TGTGCCATCTCCGGGACAGGGGGCACTGAAGCTTTCTTT.

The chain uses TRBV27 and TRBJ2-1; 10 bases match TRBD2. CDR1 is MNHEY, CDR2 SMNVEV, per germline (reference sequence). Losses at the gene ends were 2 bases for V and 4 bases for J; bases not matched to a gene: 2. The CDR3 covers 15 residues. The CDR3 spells CASSLVGLAYNEQFF. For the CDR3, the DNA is TGTGCCAGCAGTTTAGTGGGACTAGCGTACAATGAGCAGTTCTTC.

The chain's CDR3 is CASSYMTGAGNEQFF. CDR3 in DNA: TGTGCCAGCAGTTACATGACAGGGGCAGGGAATGAGCAGTTCTTC. The chain carries TRBV6-5 and TRBJ2-1; 8 bases fit TRBD1. CDR1 and CDR2 from the germline V gene are MNHEY and SVGAGI. V lost 2 bases, J lost 7 bases, and 7 bases stayed unmatched. This CDR3 region has 15 residues.

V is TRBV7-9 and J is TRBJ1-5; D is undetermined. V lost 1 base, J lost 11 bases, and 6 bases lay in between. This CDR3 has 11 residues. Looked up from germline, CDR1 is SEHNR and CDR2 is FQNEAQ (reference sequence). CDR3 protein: CASSLGEAQHF. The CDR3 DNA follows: TGTGCCAGCAGCTTAGGCGAGGCCCAGCATTTT.

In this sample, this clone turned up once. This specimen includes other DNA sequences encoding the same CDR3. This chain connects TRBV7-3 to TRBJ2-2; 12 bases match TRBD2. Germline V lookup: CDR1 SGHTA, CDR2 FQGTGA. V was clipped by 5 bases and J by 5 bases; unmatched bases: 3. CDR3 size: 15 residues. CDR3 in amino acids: CASSLGLAGTGELFF. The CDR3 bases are TGTGCCAGCAGCCTAGGACTAGCGGGAACCGGGGAGCTGTTTTTT.